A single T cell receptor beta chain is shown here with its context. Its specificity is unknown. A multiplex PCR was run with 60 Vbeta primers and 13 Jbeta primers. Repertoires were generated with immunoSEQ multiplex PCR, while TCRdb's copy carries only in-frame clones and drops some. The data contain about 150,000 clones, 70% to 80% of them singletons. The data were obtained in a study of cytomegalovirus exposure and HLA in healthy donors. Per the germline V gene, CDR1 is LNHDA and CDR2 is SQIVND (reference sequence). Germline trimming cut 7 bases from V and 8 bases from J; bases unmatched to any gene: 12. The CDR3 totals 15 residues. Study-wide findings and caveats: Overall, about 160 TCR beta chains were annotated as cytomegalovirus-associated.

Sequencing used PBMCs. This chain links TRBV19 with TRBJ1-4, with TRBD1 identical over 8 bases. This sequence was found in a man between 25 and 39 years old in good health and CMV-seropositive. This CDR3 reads CASTLIGQGNEKLFF. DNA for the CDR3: TGTGCCAGTACTCTAATTGGACAGGGCAACGAAAAACTGTTTTTT.